These 15 T cell receptor beta chains came from one sample sequenced in a study of T-cell reconstitution after alpha-beta-depleted transplantation in children. Preparing the TCRbeta library involved the use of unique molecular identifiers. TCRdb used MiXCR to reprocess the PCR reads, holding one entry per CDR3 protein. The data hold about 410,000 distinct CDR3 sequences, with approximately 20% observed a single time. The sample here was PBMCs from the stem cell graft donor, taken from the stem cell graft. These receptors all stem from a human donor who donated a stem cell graft to a child with acute myeloid leukemia.

This clonotype was found once. The V gene is TRBV6-1, the J gene TRBJ1-5; a possible D gene is TRBD1 (5 bases). The V gene's germline CDR1 is MNHNS and CDR2 SASEGT. V lost 4 bases and J lost 0, with 19 bases in between. The CDR3 length is 18 residues. CDR3 loop: CASSGDRSGLVSNQPQHF. In DNA, the CDR3 is TGTGCCAGCAGTGGCGATAGGTCGGGACTTGTTAGCAATCAGCCCCAGCATTTT.

This chain joins TRBV7-9 and TRBJ2-5; D is undetermined. The V gene's germline CDR1 is SEHNR and CDR2 FQNEAQ (reference sequence). Trimming stripped 6 bases from V and 3 bases from J, with 20 bases between. This CDR3 region has 16 residues. CDR3 nucleotides: TGTGCCAGCAGAGGAAAGGCCGGCTCCCAAAAAGAGACCCAGTACTTC. It codes for CASRGKAGSQKETQYF.

The gene calls are TRBV3-1 and TRBJ1-3; a weak D match, TRBD1 (5 bases). CDR3 size: 14 residues. Germline CDR1 is LGHDT and CDR2 is YNNKEL (reference sequence). Trimming left V 1 base short and J 2 bases short, with 6 bases between. The CDR3 protein is CASSQGTPGNTIYF. As DNA, the CDR3 is TGTGCCAGCAGCCAAGGGACACCTGGAAACACCATATATTTT.

This clonotype was recorded a few times. CDR3 bases: TGCGCCAGCAGCCACGGGACTAGCGGGAGGAAGACCCAGTACTTC. Its protein product is CASSHGTSGRKTQYF. The rearrangement uses TRBV4-3 and TRBJ2-5; TRBD2 matches 15 bases. The germline CDR1 and CDR2 sequences are LGHNA and YSLEER. V lost 3 bases, J lost 6 bases, and 2 bases stayed unmatched. CDR3 length: 15 residues.

This clonotype came up many times. The chain recombines TRBV7-2 with TRBJ2-1; D gene uncertain. Trimming cost V 5 bases and J 0 bases, with 14 bases left between them. The CDR3 extends over 16 amino acids. Per germline, CDR1 SGHTA and CDR2 FQGNSA. CDR3 protein: CASSALDRSSYNEQFF. The CDR3 DNA sequence: TGTGCCAGCAGCGCCCTCGATAGAAGCTCCTACAATGAGCAGTTCTTC.

The table lists this clonotype with a few counts. The rearrangement links TRBV29-1 to TRBJ2-1; unclear D gene. Germline V gives CDR1 SQVTM, CDR2 ANQGSEA. The V end was cut by 4 bases, the J end by 3 bases, with 10 bases between. This CDR3 comprises 13 residues. CDR3 amino acids: CSVAQQSYNEQFF. The CDR3 DNA reads TGCAGCGTTGCCCAGCAGAGCTACAATGAGCAGTTCTTC.

The V call is TRBV6-5, the J call TRBJ2-7; tentatively, D is TRBD1 or TRBD2 (6 bases each). CDR3 size: 15 residues. Germline V lookup: CDR1 MNHEY, CDR2 SVGAGI. V lost 0 bases and J lost 2, with 11 bases in between. CDR3 residues: CASSYSAGEAYEQYF. CDR3 in DNA: TGTGCCAGCAGTTACTCGGCAGGGGAGGCCTACGAGCAGTACTTC.

Ten or more counts support this clonotype. V gene TRBV29-1 combines with J gene TRBJ2-5; D may match TRBD1 or TRBD2 (5 bases each). The CDR3 runs 14 residues. Trimming removed 4 bases from V and 5 bases from J, with 17 bases in between. Germline assignment: CDR1 SQVTM and CDR2 ANQGSEA. CDR3 loop: CSVGISGTQETQYF. The CDR3 nucleotides read TGCAGCGTTGGGATTTCAGGGACCCAGGAGACCCAGTACTTC.

This clonotype was found many times. The J gene is TRBJ2-7, the V gene TRBV7-2; D gene uncertain. The germline V gene has CDR1 SGHTA and CDR2 FQGNSA. The CDR3 covers 12 residues. With 1 base removed from V and 3 bases from J, the gap between germline ends came to 4 bases. Here the CDR3 reads CASSLVNYEQYF. The DNA of the CDR3 is TGTGCCAGCAGCTTAGTGAACTACGAGCAGTACTTC.

This clonotype was counted many times. The V gene is TRBV24-1, the J gene TRBJ2-1, with 8 bases identical to TRBD2. This CDR3 comprises 15 residues. Germline CDR1 is KGHDR and CDR2 is SFDVKD. The V segment lost 2 bases and the J segment 7 bases; nucleotides outside the gene matches: 6. This chain's CDR3 is CATSDWAGGRNEQFF. CDR3 DNA: TGTGCCACCAGTGATTGGGCGGGAGGCAGGAATGAGCAGTTCTTC.

The CDR3 DNA reads as TGTGCCAGCAGCCGACAGGGATGGGACACTGAAGCTTTCTTT. It encodes CASSRQGWDTEAFF. The chain couples TRBV7-9 to TRBJ1-1; 7 bases fit TRBD1. V dropped 5 bases and J dropped 3; count of bases not matched to a gene: 6. Germline CDR1 is SEHNR and CDR2 is FQNEAQ (reference sequence). There are 14 residues in the CDR3. The whole variable domain, remainder taken from reference TRBV7-9 and TRBJ1-1, is DTGVSQNPRHKITKRGQNVTFRCDPISEHNRLYWYRQTLGQGPEFLTYFQNEAQLEKSRLLSDRFSAERPKGSFSTLEIQRTEQGDSAMYLCASSRQGWDTEAFFGQGTRLTVV.

The CDR3 bases are TGTGCCAGCATGGGCAGCTCCTACGAGCAGTACTTC. This sequence encodes CASMGSSYEQYF. The chain employs TRBV7-6 and TRBJ2-7; no firm D call. V was cut by 7 bases and J by 0 bases, with 7 bases left in between. Germline CDR1 is SGHVS and CDR2 is FNYEAQ. The CDR3 totals 12 residues.

This chain uses TRBV20-1 with TRBJ2-7; 10 nucleotides match TRBD2. V lost 4 bases to trimming and J lost 0 bases; unmatched junction nucleotides: 12. The CDR3 totals 17 residues. Germline V gives CDR1 DFQATT, CDR2 SNEGSKA (reference sequence). The CDR3 spells CSATRAPSGGSSYEQYF. CDR3 coding DNA: TGCAGTGCTACCAGGGCGCCTAGCGGGGGTAGCTCCTACGAGCAGTACTTC.

This clonotype came up a few times. The V gene is TRBV28, the J gene TRBJ2-7, with 10 bases lining up with TRBD1. Germline CDR1 and CDR2: MDHEN and SYDVKM. Trimming took 6 bases from V and 2 from J; bases not matched to a gene: 7. The CDR3 sequence is 15 residues long. The CDR3 nucleotides read TGTGCCAGCAGGATCTCCGGGACAGGGGCCTACGAGCAGTACTTC. As protein: CASRISGTGAYEQYF.

This clonotype has more than one count but fewer than ten. V and J are TRBV5-1 and TRBJ2-1; 9 nucleotides line up with TRBD1. This CDR3 is 13 amino acids long. V was pared by 3 bases and J by 5 bases, with 0 bases of the junction left unmatched. Germline CDR1 is SGHRS and CDR2 is YFSETQ. Written as DNA, the CDR3 is TGCGCCAGCAGCTGGGACAGGGACAATGAGCAGTTCTTC. The encoded protein is CASSWDRDNEQFF.